Below are 25 T cell receptor beta chains sequenced from a single sample in a study of regulatory T cells in long-lasting Graves disease. Noted time point: newly diagnosed GD, antithyroid drugs for less than 3 months. The TCR library was prepared using RNA isolated from PBMCs. Researchers made TCR beta libraries by using iRepertoire HTBI primers and running Arm-PCR on CDR3 regions. A single record per CDR3 protein comes from TCRdb applying MiXCR to the multiplex PCR reads. The table records about 560,000 distinct CDR3 sequences, roughly 16% of them present only once. This same sample was also taken into another study, of T cells in Graves' hyperthyroidism and ophthalmopathy.

The material sequenced was peripheral blood mononuclear cells (PBMCs), taken at new diagnosis, from a patient treated with antithyroid drugs. The receptors derive from a man between 18 and 35 years old with Graves disease.

V and J are TRBV9 and TRBJ1-4; no reliable D call. The CDR3 loop spans 14 amino acids. V gave up 4 bases and J gave up 8 bases, with 15 bases separating them. Germline loops: CDR1 SGDLS, CDR2 YYNGEE. The CDR3 reads CASSPRPLEEKLFF. CDR3 in DNA: TGTGCCAGCAGCCCTAGGCCCCTGGAGGAAAAACTGTTTTTT.

At least ten counts were recorded for this clonotype. The rearrangement uses TRBV11-1 and TRBJ1-1, with TRBD1 as a possible D gene (5 bases). Trimming left V 5 bases short and J 0 bases short, with 13 bases between. The CDR3 has 15 amino acids. Germline V lookup: CDR1 SGHAT, CDR2 FQDESV (reference sequence). The CDR3 DNA follows: TGTGCCAGCAGCGACTCACAGGCACTGAACACTGAAGCTTTCTTT. It yields the protein CASSDSQALNTEAFF.

In its sample, this clonotype was seen many times. The chain uses TRBV28 and TRBJ2-2; TRBD1 agrees at 9 bases. Trimming removed 6 bases from V and 3 bases from J; junction bases left unmatched: 5. CDR1 is MDHEN, CDR2 SYDVKM, per germline. The CDR3 is made up of 15 amino acids. The CDR3 DNA reads TGTGCCAGCAGAACAGGGGGCGGAGACACCGGGGAGCTGTTTTTT. This gives the protein CASRTGGGDTGELFF.

The CDR3 nucleotides read TGTGCCAGCAGTTTGCGCTCCAAAGAGACCCAGTACTTC. Residues: CASSLRSKETQYF. The rearrangement links TRBV27 to TRBJ2-5; no definite D call. The germline gives CDR1 MNHEY, CDR2 SMNVEV (reference sequence). The CDR3 has 13 amino acids. Trimming cost V 3 bases and J 3 bases, with 8 bases left between them.

The genes are TRBV27 and TRBJ1-2; possible D gene TRBD1, 6 bases. CDR3 length equals 14 residues. Trimming took off 3 bases at V and 6 bases at J, with 14 bases between the two ends. CDR1 is MNHEY, CDR2 SMNVEV, per germline (reference sequence). The CDR3 loop reads CASSFLEGGNGYTF. The CDR3 region has the DNA TGTGCCAGCAGTTTCCTGGAAGGGGGTAATGGCTACACCTTC.

The chain links TRBV5-4 to TRBJ2-3; D is undetermined. Germline assignment: CDR1 SGHNT and CDR2 YYREEE (reference sequence). The CDR3 has 13 residues. V was clipped by 1 base and J by 6 bases, with 9 bases between them. Here the CDR3 DNA reads TGTGCCAGCAGCTTGAAAGGATTGGATACGCAGTATTTT. The encoded protein is CASSLKGLDTQYF.

In its sample, this clonotype was seen many times. V is TRBV12-3 or TRBV12-4 and J is TRBJ2-5; unclear D gene. The V gene lost 6 bases and the J gene lost 4 bases, with 21 bases spanning the gap. The CDR3 is 16 residues long. In DNA form, the CDR3 reads TGTGCCAGCAGCTCAATGACTGGTGCGTCCGGAGAGACCCAGTACTTC. Protein sequence: CASSSMTGASGETQYF.

The sample holds many counts of this clonotype. The chain recombines TRBV12-3 or TRBV12-4 with TRBJ1-5; D unclear. There are 14 residues in the CDR3. V lost 1 base to trimming and J lost 9 bases, with 13 bases between them. In DNA form, the CDR3 reads TGTGCCAGCAGTTTAGGACGATCCCTGGGGCCCCAGCATTTT. Translation: CASSLGRSLGPQHF.

This clonotype appeared a few times. The chain combines TRBV24-1 with TRBJ1-5; 11 bases fit TRBD1. V shed 2 bases and J 6 bases; nucleotides not matched to a gene: 2. This CDR3 region has 15 residues. Per the germline V gene, CDR1 is KGHDR and CDR2 is SFDVKD. CDR3 sequence reads: CATSDSGTGGQPQHF. CDR3 nucleotide sequence: TGTGCCACCAGTGATTCCGGGACAGGGGGTCAGCCCCAGCATTTT.

This clonotype was detected ten times or more. V is TRBV12-3 or TRBV12-4 and J is TRBJ1-5; maybe TRBD1 (5 bases). V was clipped by 6 bases and J by 0 bases, with 9 bases between them. The length of the CDR3 is 14 residues. CDR3 nucleotide sequence: TGTGCCAGCAGGCTCGGGGCTAGCAATCAGCCCCAGCATTTT. It encodes CASRLGASNQPQHF.

V is TRBV20-1 and J is TRBJ2-1; D possibly corresponds to TRBD1 (6 bases). Trimming took off 6 bases at V and 4 bases at J, with 13 bases between the two ends. Germline-derived CDR1 and CDR2 are DFQATT and SNEGSKA (reference sequence). The CDR3 contains 13 residues. The CDR3 nucleotides are TGCAGTGCACGGGACATATTTTACAATGAGCAGTTCTTC. This sequence encodes CSARDIFYNEQFF.

In this sample, this clonotype turned up many times. The chain has TRBV6-2 or TRBV6-3 and TRBJ1-2, with TRBD1 as a possible D gene (5 bases). Trimming took off 5 bases at V and 6 bases at J, with 13 bases between the two ends. CDR1 and CDR2 from the germline V gene are MNHEY and SVGEGT. The CDR3 is 13 residues long. CDR3 sequence reads: CASSETRDHGYTF. The CDR3 DNA reads as TGTGCCAGCAGTGAGACGAGGGACCATGGCTACACCTTC.

The chain combines TRBV10-3 with TRBJ1-4; the match to TRBD1 covers 11 bases. Trimming cost V 11 bases and J 8 bases; bases outside gene matches: 4. The CDR3 contains 12 residues. From germline, CDR1 is ENHRY and CDR2 SYGVKD. The CDR3 is CAEDRGREKLFF. CDR3 sequence (DNA): TGTGCCGAGGACAGGGGGCGCGAAAAACTGTTTTTT.

The chain carries TRBV28 and TRBJ2-1; D is undetermined. V lost 2 bases to trimming and J lost 0 bases, with 11 bases between them. CDR3 length: 16 residues. Germline values: CDR1 MDHEN, CDR2 SYDVKM. CDR3 region: CASSLESPDSYNEQFF. DNA for the CDR3: TGTGCCAGCAGTTTAGAGTCTCCCGACTCCTACAATGAGCAGTTCTTC.

This clonotype was picked up many times. The CDR3 sequence is CASQGASSYNEQFF. In nucleotides, the CDR3 is TGCGCCAGCCAAGGGGCAAGCTCCTACAATGAGCAGTTCTTC. The J gene is TRBJ2-1, the V gene TRBV5-1, with D tentatively TRBD1 (5 bases). V was cut by 7 bases and J by 0 bases, with 11 bases left in between. The length of the CDR3 is 14 residues. Germline CDR1 SGHRS, CDR2 YFSETQ.

This clonotype was counted only a few times. The chain recombines TRBV3-1 with TRBJ2-7; a weak D match, TRBD2 (6 bases). Germline loops: CDR1 LGHDT, CDR2 YNNKEL (reference sequence). V lost 4 bases and J lost 5, with 15 bases in between. CDR3 size: 14 residues. CDR3 sequence reads: CASSRPSGENEQYF. CDR3 DNA: TGTGCCAGCAGCCGCCCCTCGGGGGAAAACGAGCAGTACTTC.

This clonotype was observed at least ten times. V usage is TRBV27 and J usage is TRBJ1-2, with 10 bases matching TRBD1. Per the germline V gene, CDR1 is MNHEY and CDR2 is SMNVEV (reference sequence). V dropped 5 bases and J dropped 2; count of bases not matched to a gene: 5. This CDR3 comprises 15 residues. CDR3 amino acids: CASSPRTGGNYGYTF. CDR3 DNA: TGTGCCAGCAGTCCCCGGACAGGGGGGAACTATGGCTACACCTTC.

This clonotype was counted many times. The J gene is TRBJ2-5, the V gene TRBV5-1, with 9 nucleotides matching TRBD1. This CDR3 region has 14 residues. Germline V gene data show CDR1 as SGHRS and CDR2 as YFSETQ. The V segment lost 4 bases and the J segment 0 bases; nucleotides outside the gene matches: 1. The chain's CDR3 is CASSGQGNQETQYF. The CDR3 nucleotides read TGCGCCAGCAGCGGACAGGGGAACCAAGAGACCCAGTACTTC. Together with reference TRBV5-1 and TRBJ2-5, the CDR3 gives the full variable domain: KAGVTQTPRYLIKTRGQQVTLSCSPISGHRSVSWYQQTPGQGLQFLFEYFSETQRNKGNFPGRFSGRQFSNSRSEMNVSTLELGDSALYLCASSGQGNQETQYFGPGTRLLVL.

This clonotype was seen more than once but under ten times. The chain couples TRBV4-1 to TRBJ1-2, with 8 bases that match TRBD1. Germline CDR1 is MGHRA and CDR2 is YSYEKL. The CDR3 contains 14 residues. J gave up 3 bases and V 5 bases, and 5 bases lay outside the gene matches. CDR3 bases: TGCGCCAGCAGCTTCTACAGGGGGGACTATGGCTACACCTTC. It codes for CASSFYRGDYGYTF.

This clonotype was seen a handful of times. The rearrangement uses TRBV4-1 and TRBJ2-1; the D gene is possibly TRBD1 (6 bases). The CDR3 loop spans 16 amino acids. Germline V CDR1 and CDR2: MGHRA, YSYEKL. Trimming stripped 2 bases from V and 1 base from J, with 12 bases between. The CDR3 DNA is TGCGCCAGCAGCCAAATGCAGGGGTATTCCTACAATGAGCAGTTCTTC. This encodes CASSQMQGYSYNEQFF.

In the case of this clonotype: A much larger clone lies one base from this, so it may be a read error. This sequence joins TRBV24-1 and TRBJ2-1; 7 positions match TRBD1. This CDR3 contains 14 residues. Germline V gene lookup returns CDR1 KGHDR and CDR2 SFDVKD. The junction had 8 bases not matched to a gene; V was cut back by 5 bases and J by 8 bases. CDR3 protein: CATSGSGGTDEQFF. CDR3 coding DNA: TGTGCCACCAGTGGTTCAGGGGGTACCGATGAGCAGTTCTTC.

This sequence joins TRBV5-6 and TRBJ2-2; 8 nucleotides agree with TRBD2. CDR1 is SGHDT, CDR2 YYEEEE, per germline. Losses at the gene ends were 6 bases for V and 5 bases for J; bases not matched to a gene: 15. This CDR3 has 17 residues. CDR3 DNA: TGTGCCAGCAAAAAATTGGCGGGAGGAAGGTTGACCGGGGAGCTGTTTTTT. Residues: CASKKLAGGRLTGELFF.

This clonotype was counted between two and nine times. The chain joins TRBV27 to TRBJ2-2, with 8 bases matching TRBD1. CDR1 is MNHEY and CDR2 is SMNVEV in the germline V gene (reference sequence). The CDR3 is 16 residues long. V shed 4 bases and J 4 bases; nucleotides not matched to a gene: 8. This chain's CDR3 is CASSWGRGPGTGELFF. CDR3 sequence (DNA): TGTGCCAGCAGTTGGGGCAGGGGGCCGGGCACCGGGGAGCTGTTTTTT.

The rearrangement joins TRBV7-9 to TRBJ2-1; D is uncertain. With 5 bases removed from V and 5 bases from J, the gap between germline ends came to 13 bases. Germline CDR1 and CDR2: SEHNR and FQNEAQ (reference sequence). There are 14 residues in the CDR3. The CDR3: CASSGEEQNNEQFF. Written as DNA, the CDR3 is TGTGCCAGCAGCGGCGAGGAGCAAAACAATGAGCAGTTCTTC.

This clonotype was counted between two and nine times. The J gene is TRBJ2-3, the V gene TRBV20-1, with 7 bases fitting TRBD2. V lost 0 bases, J lost 7 bases, and 10 bases stayed unmatched. The CDR3 sequence is 15 residues long. Germline V CDR1 and CDR2: DFQATT, SNEGSKA (reference sequence). CDR3 nucleotide sequence: TGCAGTGCTAGAGATCAGCGCGGGAGTTCGAATACGCAGTATTTT. This encodes CSARDQRGSSNTQYF.